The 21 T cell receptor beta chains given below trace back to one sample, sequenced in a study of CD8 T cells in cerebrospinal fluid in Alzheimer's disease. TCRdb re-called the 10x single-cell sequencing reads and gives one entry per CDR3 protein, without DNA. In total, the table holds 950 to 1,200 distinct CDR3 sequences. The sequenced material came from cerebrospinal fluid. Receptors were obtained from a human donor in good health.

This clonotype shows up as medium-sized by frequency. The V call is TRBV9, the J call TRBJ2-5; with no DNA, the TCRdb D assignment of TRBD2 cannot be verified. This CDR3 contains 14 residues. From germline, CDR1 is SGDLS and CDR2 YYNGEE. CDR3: CASSVGLGQETQYF.

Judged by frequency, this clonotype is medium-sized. CDR3: CASSRRQGSWETQYF. This sequence joins TRBV3-1 and TRBJ2-5; no DNA is available, so the TRBD2 call from TCRdb remains unchecked. The CDR3 covers 15 residues. The germline V gene has CDR1 LGHDT and CDR2 YNNKEL (reference sequence).

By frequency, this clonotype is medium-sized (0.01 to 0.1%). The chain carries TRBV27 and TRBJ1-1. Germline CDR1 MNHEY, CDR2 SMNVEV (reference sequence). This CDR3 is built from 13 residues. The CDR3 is CASSLRGSTEAFF.

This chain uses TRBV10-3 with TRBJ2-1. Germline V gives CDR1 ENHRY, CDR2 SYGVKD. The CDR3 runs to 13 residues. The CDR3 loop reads CAIRGDSYNEQFF.

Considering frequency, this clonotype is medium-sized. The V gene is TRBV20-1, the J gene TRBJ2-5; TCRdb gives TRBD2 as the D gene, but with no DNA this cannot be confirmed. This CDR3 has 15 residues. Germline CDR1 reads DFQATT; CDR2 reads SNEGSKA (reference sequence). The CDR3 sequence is CSARGRLAGVETQYF.

Here the CDR3 reads CSVVGWGNTDTQYF. This chain joins TRBV29-1 and TRBJ2-3. The CDR3 loop spans 14 amino acids. Germline CDR1 and CDR2: SQVTM and ANQGSEA.

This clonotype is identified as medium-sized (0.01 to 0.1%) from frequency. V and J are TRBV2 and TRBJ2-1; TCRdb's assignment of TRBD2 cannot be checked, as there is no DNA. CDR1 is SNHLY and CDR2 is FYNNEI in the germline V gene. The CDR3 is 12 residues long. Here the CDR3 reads CASSEAGTRQFF.

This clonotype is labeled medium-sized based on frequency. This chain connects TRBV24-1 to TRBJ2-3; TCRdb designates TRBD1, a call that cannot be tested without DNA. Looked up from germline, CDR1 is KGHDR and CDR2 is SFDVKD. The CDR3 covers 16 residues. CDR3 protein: CATSDLLPGGRDTQYF.

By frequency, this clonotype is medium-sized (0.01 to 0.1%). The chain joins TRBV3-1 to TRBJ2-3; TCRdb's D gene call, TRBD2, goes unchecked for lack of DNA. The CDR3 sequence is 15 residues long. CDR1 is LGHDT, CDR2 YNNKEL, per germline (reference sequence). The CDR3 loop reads CASSRLAGSTDTQYF.

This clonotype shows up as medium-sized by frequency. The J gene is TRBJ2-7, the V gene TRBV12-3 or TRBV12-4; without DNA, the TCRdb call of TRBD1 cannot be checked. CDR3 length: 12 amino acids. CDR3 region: CASSLTRGEQYF.

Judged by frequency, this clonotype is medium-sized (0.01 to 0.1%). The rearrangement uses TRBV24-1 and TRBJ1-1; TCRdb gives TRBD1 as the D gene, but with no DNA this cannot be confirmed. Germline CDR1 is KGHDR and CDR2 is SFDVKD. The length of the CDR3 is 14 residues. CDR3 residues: CATSHGHLNTEAFF.

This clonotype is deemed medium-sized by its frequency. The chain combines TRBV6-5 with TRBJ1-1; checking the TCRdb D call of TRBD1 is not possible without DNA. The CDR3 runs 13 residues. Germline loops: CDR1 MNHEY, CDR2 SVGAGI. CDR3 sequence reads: CASQWGENTEAFF.

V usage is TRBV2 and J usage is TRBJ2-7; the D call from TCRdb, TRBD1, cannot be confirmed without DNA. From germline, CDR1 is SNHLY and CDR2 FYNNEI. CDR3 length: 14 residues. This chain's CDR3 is CASGRTVRTYEQYF.

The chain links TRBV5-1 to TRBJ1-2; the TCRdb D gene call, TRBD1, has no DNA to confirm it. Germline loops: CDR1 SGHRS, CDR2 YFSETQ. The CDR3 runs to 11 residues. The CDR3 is CASSPDRGYTF.

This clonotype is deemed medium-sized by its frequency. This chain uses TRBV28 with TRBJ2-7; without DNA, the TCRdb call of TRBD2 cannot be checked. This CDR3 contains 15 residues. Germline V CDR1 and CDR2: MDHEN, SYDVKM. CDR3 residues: CASSLSQASRGEQYF. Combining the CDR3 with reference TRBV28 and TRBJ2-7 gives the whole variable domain DVKVTQSSRYLVKRTGEKVFLECVQDMDHENMFWYRQDPGLGLRLIYFSYDVKMKEKGDIPEGYSVSREKKERFSLILESASTNQTSMYLCASSLSQASRGEQYFGPGTRLTVT.

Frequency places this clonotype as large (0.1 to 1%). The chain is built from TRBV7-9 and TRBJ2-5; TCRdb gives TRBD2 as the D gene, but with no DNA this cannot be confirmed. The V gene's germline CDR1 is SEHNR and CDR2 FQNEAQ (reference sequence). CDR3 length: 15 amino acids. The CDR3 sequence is CASSSFGDLQETQYF. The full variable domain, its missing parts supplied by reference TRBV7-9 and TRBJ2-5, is DTGVSQNPRHKITKRGQNVTFRCDPISEHNRLYWYRQTLGQGPEFLTYFQNEAQLEKSRLLSDRFSAERPKGSFSTLEIQRTEQGDSAMYLCASSSFGDLQETQYFGPGTRLLVL.

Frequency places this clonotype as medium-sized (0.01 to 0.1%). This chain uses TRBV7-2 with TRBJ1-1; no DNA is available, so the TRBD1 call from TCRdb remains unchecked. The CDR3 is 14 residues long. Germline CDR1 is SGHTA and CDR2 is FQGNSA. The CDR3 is CASSLGTGADEAFF.

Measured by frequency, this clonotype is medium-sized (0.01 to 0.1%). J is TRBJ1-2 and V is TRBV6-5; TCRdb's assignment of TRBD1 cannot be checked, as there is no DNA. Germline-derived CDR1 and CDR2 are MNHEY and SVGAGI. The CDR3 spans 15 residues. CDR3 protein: CASSRRGQANYGYTF.

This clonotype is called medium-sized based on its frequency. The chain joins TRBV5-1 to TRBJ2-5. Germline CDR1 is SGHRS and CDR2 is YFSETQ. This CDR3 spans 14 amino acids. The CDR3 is CASSLLRLGETQYF.

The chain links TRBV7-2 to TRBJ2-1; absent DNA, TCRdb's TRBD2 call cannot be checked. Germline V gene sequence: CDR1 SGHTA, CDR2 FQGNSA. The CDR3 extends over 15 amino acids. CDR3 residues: CASIKTSGGYNEQFF.

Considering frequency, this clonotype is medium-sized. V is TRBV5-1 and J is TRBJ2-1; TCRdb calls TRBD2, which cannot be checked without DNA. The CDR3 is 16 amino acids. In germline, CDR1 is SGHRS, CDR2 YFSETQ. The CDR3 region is CASSGGLAGVNNEQFF. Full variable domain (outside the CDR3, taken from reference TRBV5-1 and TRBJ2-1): KAGVTQTPRYLIKTRGQQVTLSCSPISGHRSVSWYQQTPGQGLQFLFEYFSETQRNKGNFPGRFSGRQFSNSRSEMNVSTLELGDSALYLCASSGGLAGVNNEQFFGPGTRLTVL.